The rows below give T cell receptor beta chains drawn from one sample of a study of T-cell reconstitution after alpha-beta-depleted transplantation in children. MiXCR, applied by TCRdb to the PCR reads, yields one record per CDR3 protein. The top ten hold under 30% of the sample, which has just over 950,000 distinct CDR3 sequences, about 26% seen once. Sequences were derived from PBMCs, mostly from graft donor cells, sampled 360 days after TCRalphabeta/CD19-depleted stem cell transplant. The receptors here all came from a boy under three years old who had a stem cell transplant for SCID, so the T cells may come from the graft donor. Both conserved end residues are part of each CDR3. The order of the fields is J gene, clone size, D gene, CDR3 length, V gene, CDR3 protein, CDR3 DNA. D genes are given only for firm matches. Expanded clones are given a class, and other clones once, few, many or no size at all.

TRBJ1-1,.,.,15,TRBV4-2,CASSHEVTGSAEAFF,TGTGCCAGCAGCCATGAAGTAACAGGGTCGGCTGAAGCTTTCTTT
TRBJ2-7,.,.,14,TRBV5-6,CASSFRGPTGEQYF,TGTGCCAGCAGCTTCCGGGGGCCCACGGGCGAGCAGTACTTC
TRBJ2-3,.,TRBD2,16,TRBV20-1,CSATRSERGGTDTQYF,TGCAGTGCTACCCGTAGCGAGCGGGGGGGCACAGATACGCAGTATTTT
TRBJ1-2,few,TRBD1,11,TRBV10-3,CATQGSYGYTF,TGTGCCACACAGGGGTCCTATGGCTACACCTTC
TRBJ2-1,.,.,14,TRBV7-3,CASSLRAELDEQFF,TGTGCCAGCAGCTTACGGGCTGAGCTGGATGAGCAGTTCTTC
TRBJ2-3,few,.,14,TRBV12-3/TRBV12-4,CASSLRTRPDTQYF,TGTGCCAGCAGCCTCAGGACCCGGCCAGATACGCAGTATTTT
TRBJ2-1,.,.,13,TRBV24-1,CATSDWGVDEQFF,TGTGCCACCAGTGATTGGGGGGTAGATGAGCAGTTCTTC
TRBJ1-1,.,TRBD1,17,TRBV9,CASSALPGTVKNTEAFF,TGTGCCAGCAGCGCCTTACCGGGGACAGTCAAGAACACTGAAGCTTTCTTT
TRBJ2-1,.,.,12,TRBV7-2,CASSPTGSEQFF,TGTGCCAGCAGCCCCACCGGGAGTGAGCAGTTCTTC
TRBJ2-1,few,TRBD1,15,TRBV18,CASSPIGTGENEQFF,TGTGCCAGCTCACCAATCGGGACAGGGGAGAATGAGCAGTTCTTC
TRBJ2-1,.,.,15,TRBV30,CAWTVSRTSYNEQFF,TGTGCCTGGACTGTTTCGCGAACCTCCTACAATGAGCAGTTCTTC
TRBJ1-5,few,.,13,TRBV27,CASSLRGRQPQHF,TGTGCCAGCAGTTTACGGGGGCGGCAGCCCCAGCATTTT
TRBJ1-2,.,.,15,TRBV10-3,CAISEIAGAVYGYTF,TGTGCCATCAGTGAAATTGCAGGGGCAGTCTATGGCTACACCTTC